This record concerns one TCR beta chain sequence. No antigen is known for it. Assay: immunoSEQ multiplex PCR; the TCRdb copy retains only in-frame clones and omits some. The sample has tens of thousands of clones, around nine tenths seen once. CDR1 MNHNY and CDR2 SVGAGI come from the germline V gene (reference sequence). This CDR3 comprises 14 residues. Trimming took 2 bases from V and 4 from J; bases not matched to a gene: 4. This entry comes from a study of OX40 agonist ivuxolimab in advanced cancers. Overall study: In this cohort, patients received ivuxolimab, an agonistic anti-OX40 (CD134) antibody. Prior therapy, whether anti-PD-1, anti-PD-L1 or anti-CTLA-4, was allowed, and roughly 40% had some. Study conclusions and caveats: Expanded clones tended on average to be more numerous among CD8+ T cells than CD4+. Determination of antigen specificity was not performed for the expanded peripheral T cells.

Sample: CD4+ or CD8+ T cells sorted from blood, taken in a trial of the OX40 agonist ivuxolimab. This chain joins TRBV6-6 and TRBJ1-1; 7 bases line up with TRBD1. This sequence was found in an adult with an advanced solid tumor such as melanoma, head and neck, liver or kidney cancer. The CDR3 DNA is TGTGCCAGCAGTTACCCGGACAGGAGCACTGAAGCTTTCTTT. It is translated as CASSYPDRSTEAFF.